Sequencing of this T cell receptor beta chain was carried out in a study of identical twins. Study conclusions and caveats: Fewer insertions were carried by abundant cord blood beta clonotypes, but none was seen in memory repertoires. The study drew conclusions from cross-sectional statistical analysis, not from following the same donors.

The V end was cut by 0 bases, the J end by 2 bases, with 16 bases between. CDR3 length: 16 residues. Per the germline V gene, CDR1 is DFQATT and CDR2 is SNEGSKA (reference sequence). Regarding this clonotype: Its cognate antigen is unknown.

Unique molecular identifiers were present on cDNA, and template switching added a universal primer site. TCRdb used MiXCR to reprocess the 5' RACE reads, holding one entry per CDR3 protein. The table includes 250,000 or so distinct CDR3 sequences, roughly 8% detected once. In addition, the sample was reused for a study of yellow fever vaccine responses in identical twins. That publication notes: In identical twins, vaccine T cell responses appeared partly shared and partly individual.

The sequence derives from a woman between 18 and 29 years old in good health. This chain uses TRBV20-1 with TRBJ1-1; D unresolved. The sample consisted of CD8+ T cells sorted from blood. CDR3 protein: CSARDLGPSSNTEAFF. CDR3 sequence (DNA): TGCAGTGCTAGAGATCTCGGACCCTCCTCAAACACTGAAGCTTTCTTT.